Listed below are T cell receptor beta chains from one sample, sequenced in a study of siplizumab effects on memory and regulatory T cells. Method: immunoSEQ multiplex PCR; TCRdb's copy keeps in-frame clones and lacks some. The table records around 100,000 clones, roughly 91% of them present only once. The sample was non-Treg CD4+ T cells sorted from blood. Receptor source: a human donor in good health. Each CDR3 is given with its conserved first and last residue. D genes are given only for firm matches. Not all rows give a size; the values are once, few, many and, for expanded clones, a class.

cdr3_aa cdr3_nt d_call j_call v_call clone_size
CASSHSIQGSDEQYF TGTGCCAGCAGCCATTCAATACAGGGGTCTGACGAGCAGTACTTC TRBD1 TRBJ2-7 TRBV14 NA
CATSLQGPYSGANVLTF TGCGCCACCTCCTTACAGGGACCTTACTCTGGGGCCAACGTCCTGACTTTC NA TRBJ2-6 TRBV5-1 NA
CASSPTGGHTEAFF TGTGCCAGTAGTCCGACAGGGGGGCACACTGAAGCTTTCTTT TRBD1 TRBJ1-1 TRBV19 NA
CASSSGRANTGELFF TGTGCCAGCAGTAGCGGGAGAGCGAACACCGGGGAGCTGTTTTTT TRBD2 TRBJ2-2 TRBV27 once
CASSFLGAEAFF TGTGCCAGCAGTTTTCTGGGGGCTGAAGCTTTCTTT NA TRBJ1-1 TRBV27 once
CASSILGLAANTGELFF TGCGCCAGCAGCATCTTGGGACTAGCGGCCAACACCGGGGAGCTGTTTTTT TRBD2 TRBJ2-2 TRBV5-1 NA
CASAEQGGRDYIYGYTF TGTGCCAGCGCCGAACAGGGCGGCAGAGATTATATCTATGGCTACACCTTC NA TRBJ1-2 TRBV6-4 NA
CASSLEMEGHETQYF TGTGCCAGCAGCTTAGAAATGGAGGGCCACGAGACCCAGTACTTC NA TRBJ2-5 TRBV27 NA
CASSDRVEQYF TGTGCCAGTAGCGACAGGGTCGAGCAGTACTTC TRBD1 TRBJ2-7 TRBV19 few
CASSPLRDRSEAQYF TGTGCCAGCTCACCCCTCCGGGACCGGAGCGAAGCCCAGTACTTC NA TRBJ2-5 TRBV18 NA
CASSPRLAGATVNEQFF TGTGCCAGCTCACCGCGTCTAGCGGGAGCTACGGTCAATGAGCAGTTCTTC TRBD2 TRBJ2-1 TRBV18 NA
CSVVGTYSTDTQYF TGCAGCGTTGTCGGGACTTATAGCACAGATACGCAGTATTTT NA TRBJ2-3 TRBV29-1 NA
CASSLTYRGEKLFF TGTGCCAGCAGCTTAACTTACAGGGGTGAAAAACTGTTTTTT TRBD1 TRBJ1-4 TRBV7-3 NA
CASSLSGRQPNEKLFF TGCGCCAGCAGCTTGTCAGGCAGACAGCCTAATGAAAAACTGTTTTTT NA TRBJ1-4 TRBV5-1 NA
CASSSLRSTVGYTF TGTGCCAGCAGCTCCCTCCGTTCGACGGTTGGCTACACCTTC NA TRBJ1-2 TRBV5-4 NA
CASGRGQGSEAFF TGTGCCAGCGGACGGGGACAGGGATCTGAAGCTTTCTTT TRBD1 TRBJ1-1 TRBV9 NA
CASSYSVWGETQYF TGTGCCAGCAGTTACTCAGTTTGGGGGGAGACCCAGTACTTC NA TRBJ2-5 TRBV6-5 NA
CASSHGLVARDPHTQYF TGCGCCAGCAGCCACGGACTTGTTGCCAGGGACCCCCATACGCAGTATTTT NA TRBJ2-3 TRBV4-1 NA
CSAEQGDEQYF TGCAGTGCTGAACAGGGGGACGAGCAGTACTTC TRBD1 TRBJ2-7 TRBV20-1 once
CAWSVGETQPQHF TGTGCCTGGAGTGTGGGGGAGACTCAGCCCCAGCATTTT NA TRBJ1-5 TRBV30 NA